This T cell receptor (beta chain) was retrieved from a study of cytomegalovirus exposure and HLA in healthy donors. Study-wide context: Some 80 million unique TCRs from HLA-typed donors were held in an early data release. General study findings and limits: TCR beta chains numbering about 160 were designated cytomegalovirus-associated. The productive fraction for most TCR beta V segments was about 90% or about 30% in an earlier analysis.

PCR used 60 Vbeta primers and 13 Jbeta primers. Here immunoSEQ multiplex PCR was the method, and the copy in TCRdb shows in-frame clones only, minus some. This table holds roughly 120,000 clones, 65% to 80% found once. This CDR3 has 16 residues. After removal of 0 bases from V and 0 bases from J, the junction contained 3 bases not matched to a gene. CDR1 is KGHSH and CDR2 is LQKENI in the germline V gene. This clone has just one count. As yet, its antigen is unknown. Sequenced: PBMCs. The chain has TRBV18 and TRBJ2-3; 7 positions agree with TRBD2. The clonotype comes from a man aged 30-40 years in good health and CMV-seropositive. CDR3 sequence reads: CASSPPTRESTDTQYF. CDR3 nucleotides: TGTGCCAGCTCACCACCCACGCGGGAGAGCACAGATACGCAGTATTTT.